This TCR beta chain is drawn from a study of T cells in Graves' hyperthyroidism and ophthalmopathy. Points from the study as a whole: Most thyroid clonotypes expanded above 0.001 were also detected in blood.

From RNA transcripts, TCR beta CDR3 regions were amplified. The TCR CDR3 was amplified in a first-round RT-PCR using the HTBI primer set. Using its own MiXCR run on the multiplex PCR reads, TCRdb lists one record per CDR3 protein. In the table there are about 600,000 distinct CDR3 sequences, more than 12% of which are singletons. Germline V gene sequence: CDR1 MNHEY, CDR2 SVGEGT. This CDR3 is 14 amino acids long. Trimming took off 0 bases at V and 5 bases at J, with 9 bases between the two ends. Fresh peripheral blood, around 10 ml of it, supplied the PBMCs. A word on this clonotype: Its antigen is still unknown.

This TCR was sampled from a woman between 50 and 59 years old with Graves' ophthalmopathy. The specimen was blood. This chain uses TRBV6-2 or TRBV6-3 with TRBJ2-3; D is perhaps TRBD1 (5 bases). This chain's CDR3 is CASSYSARVDTQYF. The CDR3 nucleotides read TGTGCCAGCAGTTACTCTGCCAGGGTAGATACGCAGTATTTT.